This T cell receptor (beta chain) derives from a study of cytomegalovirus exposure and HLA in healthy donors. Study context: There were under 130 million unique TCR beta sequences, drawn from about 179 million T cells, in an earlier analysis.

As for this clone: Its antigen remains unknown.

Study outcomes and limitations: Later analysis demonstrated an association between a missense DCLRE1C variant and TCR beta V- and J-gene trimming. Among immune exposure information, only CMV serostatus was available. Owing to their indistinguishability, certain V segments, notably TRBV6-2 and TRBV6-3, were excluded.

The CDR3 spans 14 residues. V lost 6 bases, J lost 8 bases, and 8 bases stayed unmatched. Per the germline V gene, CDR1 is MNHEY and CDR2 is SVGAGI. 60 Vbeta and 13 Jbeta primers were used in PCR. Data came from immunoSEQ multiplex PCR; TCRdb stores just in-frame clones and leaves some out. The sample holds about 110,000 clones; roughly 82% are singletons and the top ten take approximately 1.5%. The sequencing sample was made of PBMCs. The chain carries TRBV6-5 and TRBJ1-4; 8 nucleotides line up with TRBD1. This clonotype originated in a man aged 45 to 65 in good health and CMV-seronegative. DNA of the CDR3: TGTGCCAGCAGGGTAACAGGGGGAGGCGAAAAACTGTTTTTT. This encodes CASRVTGGGEKLFF.